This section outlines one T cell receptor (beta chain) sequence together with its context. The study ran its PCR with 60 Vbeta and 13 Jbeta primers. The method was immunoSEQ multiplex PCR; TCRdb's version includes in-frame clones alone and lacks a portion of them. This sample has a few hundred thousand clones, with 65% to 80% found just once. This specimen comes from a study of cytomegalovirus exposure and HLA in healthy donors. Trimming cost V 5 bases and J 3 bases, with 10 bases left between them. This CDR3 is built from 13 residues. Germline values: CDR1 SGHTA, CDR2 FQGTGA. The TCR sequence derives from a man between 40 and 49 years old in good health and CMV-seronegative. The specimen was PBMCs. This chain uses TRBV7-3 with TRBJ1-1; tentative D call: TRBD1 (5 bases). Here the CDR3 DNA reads TGTGCCAGCAGCGCCCCGGGGGACACTGAAGCTTTCTTT. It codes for CASSAPGDTEAFF.